The present T cell receptor (beta chain) was sequenced within a study of identical twins. TCRdb reprocessed the 5' RACE reads via MiXCR and lists one record per CDR3 protein. The sample consists of approximately 590,000 distinct CDR3 sequences, more than 9% of them appearing once. The germline CDR1 and CDR2 sequences are MNHEY and SVGEGT. Unmatched junction bases numbered 1, after V lost 5 bases and J lost 0 bases. This CDR3 is built from 14 residues. This clonotype was seen a handful of times. The sample was also linked to a second study, of yellow fever vaccine responses in identical twins.

This TCR came from a woman younger than 30 in good health. Sequenced material: PBMCs. This chain links TRBV6-2 or TRBV6-3 with TRBJ2-3, with 8 bases aligning to TRBD1. CDR3 nucleotides: TGTGCCAGCAGTGGACAGGGTAGCACAGATACGCAGTATTTT. Translating it yields CASSGQGSTDTQYF.